This record looks at one TCR beta chain sequence and its context. Study processing details: Scientists estimated how many nucleated cells there were by amplifying reference gene primers. Here immunoSEQ multiplex PCR was the method, and the copy in TCRdb shows in-frame clones only, minus some. V and J calls and clone size are given by that table; D and trimming were obtained from the DNA. The sample yields under 200,000 clones, about 90% seen once. This record comes from a study of blood T cell repertoires in COVID-19. Study at large: The origin of the acute and convalescent COVID-19 samples was the United States, Italy and Spain. PBMCs, B-cell-depleted T cells, or T cells provided the cDNA or gDNA that made up the material.

There are 15 residues in the CDR3. V trimming: 2 bases; J trimming: 5 bases; junction bases outside the gene matches: 8. Per the germline V gene, CDR1 is SGHAT and CDR2 is FQNNGV. The sequence derives from a man in his forties with active or convalescent COVID-19. Input material: peripheral blood. The rearrangement joins TRBV11-2 to TRBJ1-2; 7 bases map to TRBD1. The DNA of the CDR3 is TGTGCCAGCAGCTTAACCCGACAGGGACCTTATGGCTACACCTTC. It is translated as CASSLTRQGPYGYTF.